The following is a TCR beta chain sequence with its context. What antigen it recognizes has not been identified. The sample holds no much larger clone one base away, and base qualities are not on file. The sample is drawn from a study of T cell responses to AZD1222 COVID-19 vaccine (dated by TCRdb to 2020 to 2023). With respect to the entire study: TCR sequencing covered more than 230 trial participants: some 210 given two doses of AZD1222 and 26 given two doses of MenACWY control vaccine. Trial participants were enrolled into age subgroups of 18-55, 56-69 and 70-plus years, which contained 148, 28 and 57 TCR-sequenced participants, respectively.

What the authors observed across the whole study: Conclusions about previously exposed vaccinees are limited because only five to seven AZD1222 recipients were SARS-CoV-2 seropositive at baseline. In the small 56-69-year group, the increase in depth fell short of significance, most likely because of low power. After two AZD1222 doses, spike-specific TCR breadth and depth were significantly higher than at day 0 and than in MenACWY recipients. Most participants were white British and females outnumbered males, and the authors suggested that clonal diversity may have been underestimated. The whole spike protein was spanned by vaccine-associated CD4 TCRs, and dominant responses were seen in regions 160-218 and 743-854. Reportedly, close to half of the unique spike-specific TCRs recognized epitopes lying outside the regions that are mutated in the B.1.351 and B.1.1.7 variants. No day 14 peak-response samples were available, so repertoires were characterized only after the peak T cell response.

The V and J ends are trimmed by 10 bases and 6 bases, leaving 13 bases between them. According to the germline V gene, CDR1 reads MDHEN and CDR2 reads SYDVKM. The CDR3 numbers 13 residues from cysteine through phenylalanine. Only the CDR3 DNA is retained, 39 bases long and in frame from the first base. Reading the label with the study, this specimen's time point is: baseline before first vaccination. The treatment or condition label, read with the paper, signifies: meningococcal conjugate vaccine given as trial control. Vaccinee samples came from UK trials COV001 and COV002, including a single-blind randomized controlled phase 2/3 trial of AZD1222 (ChAdOx1 nCoV-19) in healthy adults. For TCRbeta chain sequencing, PBMC samples from trial participants were taken at day 0 and at day 28 after the second dose. The CDR3 regions of human TCRbeta chains were analyzed by immunosequencing. In the paper's pipeline: Repertoire TCRs were matched against a reference library of SARS-CoV-2-specific TCRs generated with the MIRA antigen-specificity platform. Breadth meant the fraction of unique TCRs that were SARS-CoV-2-associated, whereas depth meant the fraction of total T cells that were SARS-CoV-2-associated. Using the MIRA data, every spike-specific TCR was mapped to the spike region that the TCR reacted to and assigned to either a CD4 or a CD8 class. Log10-transformed breadth and depth values were compared by one-way ANOVA with Sidak's multiple comparisons tests. The clones in this table, taken by TCRdb from immuneACCESS, are in-frame only. Not every clone is retained; where verified, under half of the shortfall comes from an unresolved V gene, and the cause of the rest is unknown. The D gene and trimming were derived from the DNA, and the V and J assignments and clone size from that table. Recorded for this sample are 75,000 to 95,000 clones; about 91% of them occurred a single time. The ten largest clonotypes hold approximately 7% of the sample.

This TCR was sampled from an adult in good health. Material: peripheral blood, obtained on day 0 of MenACWY control vaccination. The V and J genes are TRBV28 and TRBJ1-6; the D region possibly corresponds to TRBD1 (5 bases align). The DNA sequence is as follows: TGTGCCACCCAGGGTGGCCTTAATTCACCCCTCCACTTT. The encoded protein is CATQGGLNSPLHF.